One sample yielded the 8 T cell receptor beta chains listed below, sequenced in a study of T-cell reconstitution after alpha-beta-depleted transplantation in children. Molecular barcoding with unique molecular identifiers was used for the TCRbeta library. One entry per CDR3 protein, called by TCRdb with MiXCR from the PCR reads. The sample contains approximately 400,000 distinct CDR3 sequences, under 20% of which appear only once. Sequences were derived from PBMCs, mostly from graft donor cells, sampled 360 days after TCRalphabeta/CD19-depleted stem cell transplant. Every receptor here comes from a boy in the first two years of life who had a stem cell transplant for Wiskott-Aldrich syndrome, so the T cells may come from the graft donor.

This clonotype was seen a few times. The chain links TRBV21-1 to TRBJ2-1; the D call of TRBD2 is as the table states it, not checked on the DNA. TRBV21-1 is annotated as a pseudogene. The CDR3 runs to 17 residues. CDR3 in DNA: TGTGCCAGCAGCAACCCCGAACTAGCGGGAGTGAGAAATGAGCAGTTCTTC. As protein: CASSNPELAGVRNEQFF.

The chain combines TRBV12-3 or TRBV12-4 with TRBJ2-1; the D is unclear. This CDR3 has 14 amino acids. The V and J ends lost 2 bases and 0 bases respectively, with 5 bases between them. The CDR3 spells CASSLSYSYNEQFF. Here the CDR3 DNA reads TGTGCCAGCAGTTTAAGCTACTCCTACAATGAGCAGTTCTTC.

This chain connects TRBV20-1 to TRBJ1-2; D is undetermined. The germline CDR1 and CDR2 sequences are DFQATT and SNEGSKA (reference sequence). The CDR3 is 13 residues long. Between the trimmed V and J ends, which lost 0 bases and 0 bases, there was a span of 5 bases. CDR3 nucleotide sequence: TGCAGTGCTAGAGAGGGGTCTAACTATGGCTACACCTTC. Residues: CSAREGSNYGYTF.

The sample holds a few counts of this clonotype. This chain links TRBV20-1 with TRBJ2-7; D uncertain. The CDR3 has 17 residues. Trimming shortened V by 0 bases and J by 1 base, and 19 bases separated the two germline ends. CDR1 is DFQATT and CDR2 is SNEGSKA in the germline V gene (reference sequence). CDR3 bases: TGCAGTGCTAGAGATCTCCTGGGTACCAAGGGATCCTACGAGCAGTACTTC. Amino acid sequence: CSARDLLGTKGSYEQYF.

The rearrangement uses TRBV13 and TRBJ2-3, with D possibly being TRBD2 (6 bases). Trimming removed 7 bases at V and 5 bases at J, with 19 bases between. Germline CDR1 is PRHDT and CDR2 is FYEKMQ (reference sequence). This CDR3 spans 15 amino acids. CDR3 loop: CASTSSSGRRDTQYF. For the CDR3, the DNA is TGTGCCAGCACCTCGAGCAGTGGGAGGAGAGATACGCAGTATTTT.

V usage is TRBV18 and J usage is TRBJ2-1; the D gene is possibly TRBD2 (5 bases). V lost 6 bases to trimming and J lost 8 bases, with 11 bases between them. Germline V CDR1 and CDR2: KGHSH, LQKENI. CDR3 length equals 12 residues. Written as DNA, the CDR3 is TGTGCCAGCTCCCCCACTAGTGATGAGCAGTTCTTC. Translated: CASSPTSDEQFF.

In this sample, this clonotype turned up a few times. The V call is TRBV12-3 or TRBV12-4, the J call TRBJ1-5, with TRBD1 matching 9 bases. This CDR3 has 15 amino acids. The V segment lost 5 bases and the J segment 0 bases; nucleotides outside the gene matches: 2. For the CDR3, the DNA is TGTGCCAGCAGTCCGGACAGGGGTAGCAATCAGCCCCAGCATTTT. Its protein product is CASSPDRGSNQPQHF.

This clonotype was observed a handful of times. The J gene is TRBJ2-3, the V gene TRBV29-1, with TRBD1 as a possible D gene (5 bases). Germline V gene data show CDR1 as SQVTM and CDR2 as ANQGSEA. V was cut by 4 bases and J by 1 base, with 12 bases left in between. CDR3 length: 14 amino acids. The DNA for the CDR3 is TGCAGCGTTGTAGGCAGGGTGGGCACAGATACGCAGTATTTT. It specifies CSVVGRVGTDTQYF.